This T cell receptor (beta chain) came from a study of vaccination and CD4 T cells after COVID-19. Study-wide context: Samples taken post-COVID came a median roughly 13 weeks after diagnosis, ranging from 35 to 161.

This sample's treatment: approximately nine-day PBMC culture with coronavirus spike peptide pools or control peptides (ViraFEST assay). Days 3 and 7 were when half the medium was replaced with fresh IL-2 medium. There are 16 residues in the CDR3. Germline values: CDR1 MNHEY, CDR2 SVGEGT. V lost 5 bases and J lost 3; bases outside the gene matches: 7. Sequenced with the Oncomine TCR Beta short-read assay was DNA taken from cultured CD4+ T cells. Each CDR3 protein gets one entry after TCRdb re-called the PCR reads with MiXCR. The table lists several thousand distinct CDR3 sequences, around 20% of them singletons, with 15% to 20% in the top ten. Study-level points and caveats: Spike mono-reactivity was evident in 304 of the 307 vaccine-specific clones derived from convalescent patients.

This clonotype is labeled medium-sized. As yet, its antigen is unknown. The rearrangement joins TRBV6-2 or TRBV6-3 to TRBJ2-3; 11 nucleotides match TRBD2. The material sequenced was CD4+ T cells from blood, cultured in vitro. This receptor was taken from a human donor who had recovered from COVID-19. The CDR3 region is CASSPIRLAGTDTQYF. The CDR3 DNA reads TGTGCCAGCAGTCCAATCCGACTAGCGGGGACAGATACGCAGTATTTT.